The present TCR beta chain was sequenced within a study of shared clonotypes between healthy human individuals. Study-wide results and caveats: Generation probability values for non-shared clonotypes were lower than those for clonotypes shared by all four donors. Clonotype sharing among donors likely depends on sequencing depth.

All of the donors resided in Nashville, Tennessee, and each was a Caucasian adult. The CDR3 consists of 16 residues. V shed 3 bases and J shed 1 base, with 14 bases lying between them. From germline, CDR1 is SGHNT and CDR2 YYREEE (reference sequence). Sequencing was at deep level. Measured with immunoSEQ multiplex PCR; TCRdb has only the in-frame clones, and not every one. Among 1.5 million to 1.9 million clones listed, 98% were seen once. In regard to this clone: Antigen specificity is unknown.

V gene TRBV5-4 combines with J gene TRBJ2-4; tentatively, D is TRBD2 (5 bases). The receptor was isolated from a young man in good health. The sequenced material came from naive CD4+ T cells sorted from blood. As for subset: CD45RA+ positively selected. This CDR3 reads CASSSPEEAAKNIQYF. In DNA, the CDR3 is TGTGCCAGCAGCTCGCCGGAGGAGGCGGCCAAAAACATTCAGTACTTC.